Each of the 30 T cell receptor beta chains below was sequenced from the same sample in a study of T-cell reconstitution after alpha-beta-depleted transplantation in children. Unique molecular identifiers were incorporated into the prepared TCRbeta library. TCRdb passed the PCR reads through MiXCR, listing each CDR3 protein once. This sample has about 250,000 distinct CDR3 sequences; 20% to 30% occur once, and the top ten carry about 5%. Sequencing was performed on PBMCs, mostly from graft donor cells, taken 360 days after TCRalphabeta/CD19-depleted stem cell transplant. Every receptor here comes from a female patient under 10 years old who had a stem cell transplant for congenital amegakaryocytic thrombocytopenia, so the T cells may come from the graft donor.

The CDR3 DNA follows: TGTGCCACCAGTGATACTGACAGCTCACACACCTACCAAGAGACCCAGTACTTC. Its translation is CATSDTDSSHTYQETQYF. The V call is TRBV24-1, the J call TRBJ2-5; weak D call: TRBD1 (5 bases). Germline V gives CDR1 KGHDR, CDR2 SFDVKD. The CDR3 contains 18 residues. V shed 3 bases and J shed 0 bases, with 19 bases lying between them.

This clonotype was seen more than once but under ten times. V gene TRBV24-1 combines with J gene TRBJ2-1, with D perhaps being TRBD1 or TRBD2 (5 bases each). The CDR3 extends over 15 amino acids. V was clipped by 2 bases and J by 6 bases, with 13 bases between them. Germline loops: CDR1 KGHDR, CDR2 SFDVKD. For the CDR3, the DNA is TGTGCCACCAGTGATTCGGGGACCAGGGTCAATGAGCAGTTCTTC. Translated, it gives CATSDSGTRVNEQFF.

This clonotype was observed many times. For the CDR3, the DNA is TGCAGCGTTGAAGTAGGAGCCAAAAACATTCAGTACTTC. Translating it yields CSVEVGAKNIQYF. The chain couples TRBV29-1 to TRBJ2-4; no definite D call. The germline V gene encodes CDR1 SQVTM and CDR2 ANQGSEA. V gave up 1 base and J gave up 0 bases, with 4 bases separating them. The CDR3 sequence is 13 residues long.

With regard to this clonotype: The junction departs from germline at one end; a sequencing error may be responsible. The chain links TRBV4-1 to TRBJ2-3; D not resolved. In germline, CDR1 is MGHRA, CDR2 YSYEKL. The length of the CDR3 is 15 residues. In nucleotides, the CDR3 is TGCGCCAGCAGACAAGATGGAAGGGTTTTGGATACGCAGTATTTT. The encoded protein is CASRQDGRVLDTQYF.

The CDR3 DNA reads TGTGCCAGTAGTAGTTACGCCCGGGACGAAAAACTGTTTTTT. Its protein is CASSSYARDEKLFF. The J gene is TRBJ1-4, the V gene TRBV19; D perhaps matches TRBD1 (5 bases). Trimming took 4 bases from V and 8 from J, leaving 14 bases between them. The CDR3 contains 14 residues. Germline V lookup: CDR1 LNHDA, CDR2 SQIVND (reference sequence).

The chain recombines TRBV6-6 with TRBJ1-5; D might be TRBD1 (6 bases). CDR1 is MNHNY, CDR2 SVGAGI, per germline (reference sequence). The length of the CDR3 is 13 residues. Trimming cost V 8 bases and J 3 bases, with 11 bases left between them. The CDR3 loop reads CASSDRNNQPQHF. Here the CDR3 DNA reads TGTGCCAGCTCGGACAGAAACAATCAGCCCCAGCATTTT.

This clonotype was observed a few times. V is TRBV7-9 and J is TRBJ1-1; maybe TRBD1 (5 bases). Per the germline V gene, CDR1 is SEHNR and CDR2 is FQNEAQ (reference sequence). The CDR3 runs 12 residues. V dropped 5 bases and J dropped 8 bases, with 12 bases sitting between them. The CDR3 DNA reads TGTGCCAGCAGCCGAGGGGCGTCCGAAGCTTTCTTT. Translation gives CASSRGASEAFF.

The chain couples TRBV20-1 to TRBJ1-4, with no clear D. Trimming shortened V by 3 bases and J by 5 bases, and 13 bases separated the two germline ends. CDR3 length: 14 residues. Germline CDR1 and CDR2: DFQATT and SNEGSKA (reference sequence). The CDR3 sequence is CSASRFGTNEKLFF. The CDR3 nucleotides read TGCAGTGCTAGCCGTTTTGGTACCAATGAAAAACTGTTTTTT.

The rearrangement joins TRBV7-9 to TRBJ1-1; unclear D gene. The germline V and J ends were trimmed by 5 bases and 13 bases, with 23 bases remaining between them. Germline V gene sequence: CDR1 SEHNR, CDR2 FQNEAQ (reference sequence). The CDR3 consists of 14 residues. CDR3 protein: CASSPLERSSWGFF. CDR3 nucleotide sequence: TGTGCCAGCAGCCCCCTAGAGAGGAGCTCATGGGGTTTCTTT.

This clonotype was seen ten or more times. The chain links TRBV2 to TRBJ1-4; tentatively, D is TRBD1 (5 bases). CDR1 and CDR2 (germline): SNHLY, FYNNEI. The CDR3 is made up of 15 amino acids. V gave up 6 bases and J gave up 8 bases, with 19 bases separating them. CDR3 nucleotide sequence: TGTGCCAGCAGCCGACGGGACGCAGGAGGAGAAAAACTGTTTTTT. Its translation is CASSRRDAGGEKLFF.

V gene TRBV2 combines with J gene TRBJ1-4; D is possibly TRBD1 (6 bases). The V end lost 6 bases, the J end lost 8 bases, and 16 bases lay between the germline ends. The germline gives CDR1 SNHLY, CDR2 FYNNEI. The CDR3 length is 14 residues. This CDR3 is CASRRPGAGEKLFF. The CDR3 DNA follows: TGTGCCAGCAGGAGGCCGGGGGCAGGGGAAAAACTGTTTTTT. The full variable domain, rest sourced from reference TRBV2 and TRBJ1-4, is EPEVTQTPSHQVTQMGQEVILRCVPISNHLYFYWYRQILGQKVEFLVSFYNNEISEKSEIFDDQFSVERPDGSNFTLKIRSTKLEDSAMYFCASRRPGAGEKLFFGSGTQLSVL.

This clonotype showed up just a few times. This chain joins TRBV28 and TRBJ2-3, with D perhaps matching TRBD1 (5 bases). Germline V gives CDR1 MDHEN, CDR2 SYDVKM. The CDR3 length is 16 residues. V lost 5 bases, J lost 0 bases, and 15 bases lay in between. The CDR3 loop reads CASSPLSRVSTDTQYF. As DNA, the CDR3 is TGTGCCAGCAGTCCATTATCCAGGGTGAGCACAGATACGCAGTATTTT.

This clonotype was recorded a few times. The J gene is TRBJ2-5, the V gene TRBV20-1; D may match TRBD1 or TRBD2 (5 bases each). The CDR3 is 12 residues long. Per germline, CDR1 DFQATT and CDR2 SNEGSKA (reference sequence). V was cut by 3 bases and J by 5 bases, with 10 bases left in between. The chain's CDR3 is CSASSGRETQYF. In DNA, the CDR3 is TGCAGTGCTAGTTCGGGGCGGGAGACCCAGTACTTC.

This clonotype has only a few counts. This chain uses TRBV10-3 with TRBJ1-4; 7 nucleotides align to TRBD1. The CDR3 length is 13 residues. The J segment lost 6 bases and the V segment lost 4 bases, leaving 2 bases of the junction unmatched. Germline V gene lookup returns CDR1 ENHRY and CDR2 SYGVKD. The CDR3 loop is CAISVTGDEKLFF. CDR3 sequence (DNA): TGTGCCATCAGTGTTACAGGGGATGAAAAACTGTTTTTT.

CDR3 nucleotides: TGCGCCAGCAGCTCCGGGACAGGGTTTTATGGGCAGTATTTT. This sequence encodes CASSSGTGFYGQYF. The V gene is TRBV5-1, the J gene TRBJ2-3; 9 nucleotides line up with TRBD1. After removal of 3 bases from V and 11 bases from J, the junction contained 10 bases not matched to a gene. Per germline, CDR1 SGHRS and CDR2 YFSETQ. The CDR3 sequence is 14 residues long. The whole variable domain, remainder taken from reference TRBV5-1 and TRBJ2-3, is KAGVTQTPRYLIKTRGQQVTLSCSPISGHRSVSWYQQTPGQGLQFLFEYFSETQRNKGNFPGRFSGRQFSNSRSEMNVSTLELGDSALYLCASSSGTGFYGQYFGPGTRLTVL.

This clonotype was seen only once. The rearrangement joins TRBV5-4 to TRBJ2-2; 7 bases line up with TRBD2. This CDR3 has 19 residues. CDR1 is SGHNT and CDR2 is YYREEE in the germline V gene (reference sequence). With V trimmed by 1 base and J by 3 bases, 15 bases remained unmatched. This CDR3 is CASSLRFGGNPLYTGELFF. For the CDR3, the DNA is TGTGCCAGCAGCTTGCGCTTCGGGGGGAACCCACTCTACACCGGGGAGCTGTTTTTT.

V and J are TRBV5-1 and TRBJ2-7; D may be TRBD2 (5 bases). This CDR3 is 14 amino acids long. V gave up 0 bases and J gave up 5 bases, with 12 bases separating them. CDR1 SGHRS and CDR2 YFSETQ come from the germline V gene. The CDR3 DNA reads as TGCGCCAGCAGCTTGGGCCTAGCCAACGACGAGCAGTACTTC. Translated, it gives CASSLGLANDEQYF.

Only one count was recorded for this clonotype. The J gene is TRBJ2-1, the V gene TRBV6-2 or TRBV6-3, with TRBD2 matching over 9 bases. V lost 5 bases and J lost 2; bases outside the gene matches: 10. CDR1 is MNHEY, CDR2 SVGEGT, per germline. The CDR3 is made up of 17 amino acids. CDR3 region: CASSPVSGRRAYNEQFF. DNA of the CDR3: TGTGCCAGCAGTCCAGTTAGCGGGAGACGGGCCTACAATGAGCAGTTCTTC.

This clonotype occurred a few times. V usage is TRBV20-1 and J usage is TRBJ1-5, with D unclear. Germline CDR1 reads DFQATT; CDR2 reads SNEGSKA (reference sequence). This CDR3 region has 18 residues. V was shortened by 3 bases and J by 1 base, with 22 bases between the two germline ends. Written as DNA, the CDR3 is TGCAGTGCTAGGGCCTTTGGGTGGCGCTTATCCAGCAATCAGCCCCAGCATTTT. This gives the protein CSARAFGWRLSSNQPQHF.

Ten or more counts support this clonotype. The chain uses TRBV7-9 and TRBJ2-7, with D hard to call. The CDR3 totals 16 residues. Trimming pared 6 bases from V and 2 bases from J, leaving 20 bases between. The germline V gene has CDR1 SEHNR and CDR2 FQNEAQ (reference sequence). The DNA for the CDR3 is TGTGCCAGCAGTTTCGGGTTGGGAAACAGCGCCTACGAGCAGTACTTC. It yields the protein CASSFGLGNSAYEQYF.

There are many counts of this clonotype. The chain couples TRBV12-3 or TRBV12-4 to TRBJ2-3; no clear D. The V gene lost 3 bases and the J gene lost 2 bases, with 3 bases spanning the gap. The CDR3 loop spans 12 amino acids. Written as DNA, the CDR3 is TGTGCCAGCAGTTTTGTCACAGATACGCAGTATTTT. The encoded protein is CASSFVTDTQYF.

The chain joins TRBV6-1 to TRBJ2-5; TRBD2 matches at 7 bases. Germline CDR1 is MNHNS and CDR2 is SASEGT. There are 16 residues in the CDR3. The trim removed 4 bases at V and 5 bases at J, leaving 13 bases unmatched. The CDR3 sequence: CASSVRAGRVFETQYF. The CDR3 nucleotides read TGTGCCAGCAGTGTGAGAGCGGGGAGGGTATTTGAGACCCAGTACTTC.

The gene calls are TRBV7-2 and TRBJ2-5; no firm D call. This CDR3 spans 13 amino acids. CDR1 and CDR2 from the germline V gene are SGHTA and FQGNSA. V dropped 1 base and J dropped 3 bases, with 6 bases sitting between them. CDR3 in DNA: TGTGCCAGCAGCTTAGACTGGGAAGAGACCCAGTACTTC. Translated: CASSLDWEETQYF.

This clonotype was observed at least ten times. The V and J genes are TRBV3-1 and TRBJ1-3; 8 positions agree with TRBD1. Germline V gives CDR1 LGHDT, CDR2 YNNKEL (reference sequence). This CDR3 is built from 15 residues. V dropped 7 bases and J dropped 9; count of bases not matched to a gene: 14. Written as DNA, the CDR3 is TGTGCCAGCACAACTAGCGACAGGGGTTTCCGCACCATATATTTT. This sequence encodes CASTTSDRGFRTIYF. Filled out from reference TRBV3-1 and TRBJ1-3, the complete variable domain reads DTAVSQTPKYLVTQMGNDKSIKCEQNLGHDTMYWYKQDSKKFLKIMFSYNNKELIINETVPNRFSPKSPDKAHLNLHINSLELGDSAVYFCASTTSDRGFRTIYFGEGSWLTVV.

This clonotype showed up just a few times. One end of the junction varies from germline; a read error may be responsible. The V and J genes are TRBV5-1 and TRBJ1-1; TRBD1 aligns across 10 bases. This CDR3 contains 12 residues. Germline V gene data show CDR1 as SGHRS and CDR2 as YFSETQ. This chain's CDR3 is CASSWDRGESFF. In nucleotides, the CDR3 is TGCGCCAGCAGCTGGGACAGGGGTGAATCTTTCTTT.

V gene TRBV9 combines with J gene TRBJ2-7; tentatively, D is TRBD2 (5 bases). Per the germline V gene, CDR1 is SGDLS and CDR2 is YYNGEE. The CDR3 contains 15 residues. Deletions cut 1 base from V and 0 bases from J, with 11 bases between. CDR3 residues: CASSVRSGSSYEQYF. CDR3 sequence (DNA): TGTGCCAGCAGCGTAAGAAGCGGTTCCTCCTACGAGCAGTACTTC. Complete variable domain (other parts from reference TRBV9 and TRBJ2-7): DSGVTQTPKHLITATGQRVTLRCSPRSGDLSVYWYQQSLDQGLQFLIQYYNGEERAKGNILERFSAQQFPDLHSELNLSSLELGDSALYFCASSVRSGSSYEQYFGPGTRLTVT.

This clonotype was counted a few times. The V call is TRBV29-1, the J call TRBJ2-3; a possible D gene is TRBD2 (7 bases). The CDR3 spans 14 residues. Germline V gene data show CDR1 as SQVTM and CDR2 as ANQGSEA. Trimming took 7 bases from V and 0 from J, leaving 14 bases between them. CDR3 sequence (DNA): TGCAGCGGGGAGGGGGGGACCAGCACAGATACGCAGTATTTT. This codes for CSGEGGTSTDTQYF.

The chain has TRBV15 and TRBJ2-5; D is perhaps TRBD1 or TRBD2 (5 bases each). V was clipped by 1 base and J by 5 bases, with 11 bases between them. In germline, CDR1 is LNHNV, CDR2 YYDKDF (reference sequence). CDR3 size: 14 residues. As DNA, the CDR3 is TGTGCCACCAGCAGAGTGGGAGAGGGGGAGACCCAGTACTTC. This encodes CATSRVGEGETQYF. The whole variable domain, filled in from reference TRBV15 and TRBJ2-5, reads DAMVIQNPRYQVTQFGKPVTLSCSQTLNHNVMYWYQQKSSQAPKLLFHYYDKDFNNEADTPDNFQSRRPNTSFCFLDIRSPGLGDTAMYLCATSRVGEGETQYFGPGTRLLVL.

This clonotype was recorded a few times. The CDR3 DNA is TGCAGTGCTGCAGAACGAGAGTACCAAGAGACCCAGTACTTC. Its protein product is CSAAEREYQETQYF. The chain is built from TRBV20-1 and TRBJ2-5, with unresolved D. The CDR3 length is 14 residues. V lost 5 bases, J lost 0 bases, and 13 bases lay in between. Germline CDR1 reads DFQATT; CDR2 reads SNEGSKA (reference sequence).

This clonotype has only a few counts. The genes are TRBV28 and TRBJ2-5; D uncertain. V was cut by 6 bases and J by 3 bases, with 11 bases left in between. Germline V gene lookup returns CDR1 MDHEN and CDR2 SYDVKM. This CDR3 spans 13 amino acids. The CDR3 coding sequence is TGTGCCAGCAGGAACGGACCGAAAGAGACCCAGTACTTC. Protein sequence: CASRNGPKETQYF.